These 28 T cell receptor beta chains were all obtained from the same sample, sequenced in a study of blood T cell repertoires in COVID-19. Method: immunoSEQ multiplex PCR; TCRdb's copy keeps in-frame clones and lacks some. Among 360,000 or so clones listed, around four fifths were seen once. What was sequenced was PBMCs or T cells enriched from blood (not recorded which). The receptors here all came from a woman between 50 and 59 years old who had recovered from COVID-19.

V and J are TRBV5-5 and TRBJ1-1; a weak D match, TRBD1 (5 bases). This CDR3 is 13 amino acids long. Germline assignment: CDR1 SGHKS and CDR2 YYEKEE (reference sequence). Trimming took 4 bases from V and 4 from J, leaving 11 bases between them. The CDR3 coding sequence is TGTGCCAGCAGCACGACAGCCTCCACTGAAGCTTTCTTT. This sequence encodes CASSTTASTEAFF.

The V call is TRBV18, the J call TRBJ1-6; D not certain. Looked up from germline, CDR1 is KGHSH and CDR2 is LQKENI. The CDR3 is made up of 14 amino acids. V was pared by 3 bases and J by 10 bases, with 13 bases between. This CDR3 reads CASSPGRGASPLHF. The CDR3, as DNA: TGTGCCAGCTCACCGGGGAGAGGCGCCTCACCCCTCCACTTT.

The rearrangement joins TRBV9 to TRBJ1-2; D unresolved. The CDR3 spans 14 residues. Germline V gene sequence: CDR1 SGDLS, CDR2 YYNGEE. The V and J ends lost 2 bases and 5 bases respectively, with 13 bases between them. This CDR3 is CASSVTDTLYGYTF. In DNA, the CDR3 is TGTGCCAGCAGCGTCACAGACACTCTTTATGGCTACACCTTC.

The rearrangement uses TRBV7-3 and TRBJ1-2; D is unclear. This CDR3 region has 13 residues. Trimming removed 4 bases from V and 5 bases from J, with 11 bases in between. In germline, CDR1 is SGHTA, CDR2 FQGTGA. The CDR3 region is CASSSPGKYGYTF. CDR3 bases: TGTGCCAGCAGCTCTCCCGGGAAGTATGGCTACACCTTC.

This clone has more than one count but fewer than ten. Other DNA sequences of this sample code for an identical CDR3. The V gene is TRBV6-5, the J gene TRBJ1-1; D is ambiguous. The CDR3 spans 14 residues. Trimming removed 6 bases at V and 5 bases at J, with 16 bases between. Germline CDR1 and CDR2: MNHEY and SVGAGI. The CDR3 DNA reads as TGTGCCAGCAGGGTGGGCGGCGGCGGGACTGAAGCTTTCTTT. Protein sequence: CASRVGGGGTEAFF.

The CDR3, as DNA: TGCGCCAGCAGCGACACAGGGGGGACTGAAGCTTTCTTT. The encoded protein is CASSDTGGTEAFF. The V gene is TRBV5-1, the J gene TRBJ1-1; the match to TRBD1 covers 8 bases. The CDR3 consists of 13 residues. Germline trimming cut 4 bases from V and 5 bases from J; bases unmatched to any gene: 4. Per the germline V gene, CDR1 is SGHRS and CDR2 is YFSETQ.

This clone occurred once. The chain combines TRBV4-1 with TRBJ1-4, with no clear D. Trimming took 7 bases from V and 0 from J, leaving 21 bases between them. CDR1 and CDR2 (germline): MGHRA, YSYEKL. The CDR3 has 18 amino acids. CDR3 nucleotides: TGCGCCAGCATCGAAAATCTCGGGATGCTTGCAACTAATGAAAAACTGTTTTTT. Encoded protein: CASIENLGMLATNEKLFF.

This clone was detected only a few times. The CDR3 region has the DNA TGTGCCAGCAGCTTAAACTATAATCAGCCCCAGCATTTT. Translated, it gives CASSLNYNQPQHF. This chain links TRBV7-9 with TRBJ1-5; D is unresolved. The CDR3 contains 13 residues. Looked up from germline, CDR1 is SEHNR and CDR2 is FQNEAQ (reference sequence). The ends were cut back, 2 bases at V and 4 bases at J, with 6 bases in the middle. Based on the CDR3 plus reference TRBV7-9 and TRBJ1-5, the full variable domain is DTGVSQNPRHKITKRGQNVTFRCDPISEHNRLYWYRQTLGQGPEFLTYFQNEAQLEKSRLLSDRFSAERPKGSFSTLEIQRTEQGDSAMYLCASSLNYNQPQHFGDGTRLSIL.

The CDR3 DNA is TGTGCCAGTAGTATGCGGGGGCCGGGCACTGAAGCTTTCTTT. This codes for CASSMRGPGTEAFF. The genes are TRBV19 and TRBJ1-1; D possibly corresponds to TRBD1 (6 bases). The germline V gene has CDR1 LNHDA and CDR2 SQIVND (reference sequence). Trimming removed 3 bases from V and 4 bases from J, with 12 bases in between. The CDR3 is made up of 14 amino acids.

The rearrangement links TRBV4-1 to TRBJ1-2; TRBD1 agrees at 10 bases. J gave up 4 bases and V 2 bases, and 16 bases lay outside the gene matches. In germline, CDR1 is MGHRA, CDR2 YSYEKL. The CDR3 runs to 19 residues. The CDR3 nucleotides read TGCGCCAGCAGCCAACTGACAGGGGGCTACAACTCAATAACCTATGGCTACACCTTC. Protein product: CASSQLTGGYNSITYGYTF.

This chain joins TRBV7-2 and TRBJ1-2; 8 bases agree with TRBD1. The junction had 6 bases not matched to a gene; V was cut back by 1 base and J by 5 bases. This CDR3 has 15 residues. In germline, CDR1 is SGHTA, CDR2 FQGNSA. This chain's CDR3 is CASSLDNRGSYGYTF. As DNA, the CDR3 is TGTGCCAGCAGCTTAGATAACAGGGGGTCGTATGGCTACACCTTC.

This clone appeared a few times. The chain combines TRBV19 with TRBJ1-2; D is perhaps TRBD1 (5 bases). V was trimmed by 2 bases and J by 8 bases, leaving 18 bases between them. Germline V gives CDR1 LNHDA, CDR2 SQIVND (reference sequence). The CDR3 spans 15 residues. CDR3 DNA sequence: TGTGCCAGTAGTATACCACTAGGAGGGGACCGGGGCTACACCTTC. It translates to CASSIPLGGDRGYTF.

This clone was counted a few times. The rearrangement joins TRBV6-4 to TRBJ1-5; no clear D. The CDR3 spans 14 residues. V was shortened by 5 bases and J by 2 bases, with 10 bases between the two germline ends. Germline lookup yields CDR1 MRHNA and CDR2 SNTAGT. CDR3 sequence: CASSSGAGNQPQHF. The CDR3 DNA is TGTGCCAGCAGTTCGGGTGCGGGCAATCAGCCCCAGCATTTT.

The CDR3: CSVDLGGVYSGYTF. The CDR3 coding sequence is TGCAGCGTTGATTTAGGGGGCGTTTATTCGGGCTACACCTTC. The rearrangement joins TRBV29-1 to TRBJ1-2; 7 nucleotides agree with TRBD1. Germline-derived CDR1 and CDR2 are SQVTM and ANQGSEA. The CDR3 runs 14 residues. With 3 bases clipped from V and 8 bases from J, the junction kept 12 bases outside the gene matches.

The J gene is TRBJ2-1, the V gene TRBV5-5; D might be TRBD1 (5 bases). The V gene's germline CDR1 is SGHKS and CDR2 YYEKEE (reference sequence). This CDR3 comprises 14 residues. Trimming left V 4 bases short and J 4 bases short, with 12 bases between. This CDR3 is CASSETVQYNEQFF. The DNA of the CDR3 is TGTGCCAGCAGCGAGACAGTACAATACAATGAGCAGTTCTTC.

The genes are TRBV14 and TRBJ2-7; 8 nucleotides match TRBD2. J lost 7 bases, V lost 4 bases, and 6 bases had no gene match. The CDR3 is 13 residues long. Germline V gene sequence: CDR1 SGHDN, CDR2 FVKESK. The CDR3 reads CASSPRIAGEQYF. CDR3 in DNA: TGTGCCAGCAGCCCCCGGATAGCGGGGGAGCAGTACTTC.

The chain couples TRBV7-9 to TRBJ2-7; 9 bases are a match to TRBD1. This CDR3 comprises 14 residues. Trimming at V came to 5 bases and at J to 1 base, leaving 3 bases not matched to a gene. In germline, CDR1 is SEHNR, CDR2 FQNEAQ (reference sequence). CDR3 coding DNA: TGTGCCAGCAGCCCGACAGGGGGTTCCTACGAGCAGTACTTC. Amino acids: CASSPTGGSYEQYF.

V gene TRBV9 combines with J gene TRBJ1-2; D is ambiguous. Trimming removed 4 bases from V and 4 bases from J, with 20 bases in between. CDR1 and CDR2 from the germline V gene are SGDLS and YYNGEE. CDR3 length: 16 amino acids. CDR3 bases: TGTGCCAGCAGCACTTTCGAGGGAGGGAAACTCTATGGCTACACCTTC. This encodes CASSTFEGGKLYGYTF.

V and J are TRBV5-6 and TRBJ1-6; 9 bases line up with TRBD1. Germline CDR1 reads SGHDT; CDR2 reads YYEEEE. V trimming: 4 bases; J trimming: 9 bases; junction bases outside the gene matches: 5. The CDR3 runs 14 residues. CDR3 DNA: TGTGCCAGCAGCGGCTCGGGACAGGGTTCACCCCTCCACTTT. Translation: CASSGSGQGSPLHF. The variable domain in full, completed from reference TRBV5-6 and TRBJ1-6, reads DAGVTQSPTHLIKTRGQQVTLRCSPKSGHDTVSWYQQALGQGPQFIFQYYEEEERQRGNFPDRFSGHQFPNYSSELNVNALLLGDSALYLCASSGSGQGSPLHFGNGTRLTVT.

This chain uses TRBV5-1 with TRBJ1-1, with 7 bases matching TRBD1. Trimming removed 4 bases from V and 3 bases from J; junction bases left unmatched: 9. The CDR3 totals 15 residues. The germline V gene has CDR1 SGHRS and CDR2 YFSETQ. The CDR3 sequence is CASSLDRARDTEAFF. The CDR3 nucleotides are TGCGCCAGCAGCCTTGACAGGGCTAGGGACACTGAAGCTTTCTTT.

This rearrangement joins TRBV19 to TRBJ1-4; no firm D call. CDR1 and CDR2 (germline): LNHDA, SQIVND (reference sequence). Between the trimmed V and J ends, which lost 3 bases and 2 bases, there was a span of 13 bases. CDR3 length equals 16 residues. CDR3 sequence: CASSMRIGATNEKLFF. The CDR3 DNA reads as TGTGCCAGTAGTATGCGGATTGGAGCCACTAATGAAAAACTGTTTTTT.

V is TRBV14 and J is TRBJ2-5; weak D call: TRBD2 (6 bases). CDR1 SGHDN and CDR2 FVKESK come from the germline V gene. Trimming pared 0 bases from V and 2 bases from J, leaving 10 bases between. The CDR3 contains 15 residues. Written as DNA, the CDR3 is TGTGCCAGCAGCCAAGAGCTAGCGACACAAGAGACCCAGTACTTC. It is translated as CASSQELATQETQYF.

The V gene is TRBV29-1, the J gene TRBJ2-3; D perhaps matches TRBD1 (5 bases). This CDR3 spans 15 amino acids. Germline CDR1 and CDR2: SQVTM and ANQGSEA. V was clipped by 8 bases and J by 4 bases, with 22 bases between them. The CDR3 DNA follows: TGCAGCACACAACAGATCGCAGGGTCCTCAGATACGCAGTATTTT. Translation: CSTQQIAGSSDTQYF.

The genes are TRBV5-1 and TRBJ1-2, with a tentative D call TRBD1 (6 bases). V gave up 0 bases and J gave up 6 bases, with 12 bases separating them. Per the germline V gene, CDR1 is SGHRS and CDR2 is YFSETQ. This CDR3 has 14 amino acids. CDR3 sequence (DNA): TGCGCCAGCAGCTTGGTGGTGGGGGCCGATGGCTACACCTTC. Residues: CASSLVVGADGYTF.

The gene calls are TRBV7-2 and TRBJ2-7; 8 bases align to TRBD2. The CDR3 consists of 15 residues. Trimming at V came to 1 base and at J to 3 bases, leaving 5 bases not matched to a gene. Germline CDR1 reads SGHTA; CDR2 reads FQGNSA. CDR3 bases: TGTGCCAGCAGCTTAGGCGGGAGGAACATCTACGAGCAGTACTTC. It is translated as CASSLGGRNIYEQYF.

Concerning this clone itself: One end of the junction does not line up with germline, which may come from a read error. V usage is TRBV6-5 and J usage is TRBJ1-1; TRBD1 agrees at 7 bases. The CDR3 is 14 residues long. Germline-derived CDR1 and CDR2 are MNHEY and SVGAGI. The CDR3 is CAGRGDGGSTEAFF. CDR3 bases: TGTGCCGGCAGGGGGGACGGAGGGAGCACTGAAGCTTTCTTT.

This clone was found a few times. The V gene is TRBV11-3, the J gene TRBJ1-2; a possible D gene is TRBD1 (5 bases). Germline values: CDR1 SGHNT, CDR2 YENEEA. This CDR3 is 14 amino acids long. V was shortened by 2 bases and J by 0 bases, with 7 bases between the two germline ends. The CDR3 loop reads CASSLTGANYGYTF. CDR3 DNA: TGTGCCAGCAGCTTAACAGGAGCTAACTATGGCTACACCTTC.

This clone appeared a single time. The V call is TRBV6-2 or TRBV6-3, the J call TRBJ2-7; D uncertain. The V end was cut by 2 bases, the J end by 3 bases, with 11 bases between. This CDR3 spans 14 amino acids. Germline lookup yields CDR1 MNHEY and CDR2 SVGEGT. The CDR3 DNA follows: TGTGCCAGCAGTTACCTAACAGCCAACTACGAGCAGTACTTC. Protein sequence: CASSYLTANYEQYF.